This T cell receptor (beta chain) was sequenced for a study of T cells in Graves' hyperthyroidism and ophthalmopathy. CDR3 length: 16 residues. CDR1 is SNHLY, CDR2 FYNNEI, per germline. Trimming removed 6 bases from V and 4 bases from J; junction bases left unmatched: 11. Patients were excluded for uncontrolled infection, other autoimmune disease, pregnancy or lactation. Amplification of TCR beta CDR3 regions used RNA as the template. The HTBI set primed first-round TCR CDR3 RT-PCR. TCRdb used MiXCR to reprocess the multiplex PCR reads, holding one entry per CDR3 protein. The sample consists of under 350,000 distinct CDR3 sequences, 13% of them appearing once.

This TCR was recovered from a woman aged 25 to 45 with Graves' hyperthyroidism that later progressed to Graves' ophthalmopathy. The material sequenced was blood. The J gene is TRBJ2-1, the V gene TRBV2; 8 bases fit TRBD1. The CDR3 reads CASRDFTGTGYNEQFF. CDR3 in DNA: TGTGCCAGCAGAGACTTCACCGGGACAGGATACAATGAGCAGTTCTTC.